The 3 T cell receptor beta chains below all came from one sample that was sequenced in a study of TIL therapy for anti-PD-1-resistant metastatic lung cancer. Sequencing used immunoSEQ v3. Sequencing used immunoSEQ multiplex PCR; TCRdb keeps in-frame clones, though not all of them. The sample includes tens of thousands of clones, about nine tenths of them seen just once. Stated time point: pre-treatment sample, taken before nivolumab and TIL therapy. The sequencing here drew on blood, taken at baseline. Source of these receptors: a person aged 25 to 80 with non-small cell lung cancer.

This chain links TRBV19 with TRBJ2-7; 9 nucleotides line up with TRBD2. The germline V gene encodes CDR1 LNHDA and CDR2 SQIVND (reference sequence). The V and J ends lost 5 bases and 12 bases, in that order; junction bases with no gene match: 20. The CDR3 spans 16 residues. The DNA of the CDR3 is TGTGCCAGTAGTCCCAATCTTGGCGGGAGGGCCTTCGTTCTGTACTTC. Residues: CASSPNLGGRAFVLYF.

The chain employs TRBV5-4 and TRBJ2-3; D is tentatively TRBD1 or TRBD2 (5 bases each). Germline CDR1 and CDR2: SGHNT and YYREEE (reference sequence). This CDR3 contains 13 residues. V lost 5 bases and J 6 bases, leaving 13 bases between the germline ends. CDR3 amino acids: CASRVRGRDTQYF. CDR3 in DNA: TGTGCCAGCAGGGTGAGGGGACGGGATACGCAGTATTTT.

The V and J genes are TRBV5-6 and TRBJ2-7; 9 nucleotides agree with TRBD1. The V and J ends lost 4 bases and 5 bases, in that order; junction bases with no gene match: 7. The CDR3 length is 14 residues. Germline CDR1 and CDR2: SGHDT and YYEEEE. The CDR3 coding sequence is TGTGCCAGCAGCAAAAGGACAGGGGTCAACGAGCAGTACTTC. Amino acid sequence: CASSKRTGVNEQYF.